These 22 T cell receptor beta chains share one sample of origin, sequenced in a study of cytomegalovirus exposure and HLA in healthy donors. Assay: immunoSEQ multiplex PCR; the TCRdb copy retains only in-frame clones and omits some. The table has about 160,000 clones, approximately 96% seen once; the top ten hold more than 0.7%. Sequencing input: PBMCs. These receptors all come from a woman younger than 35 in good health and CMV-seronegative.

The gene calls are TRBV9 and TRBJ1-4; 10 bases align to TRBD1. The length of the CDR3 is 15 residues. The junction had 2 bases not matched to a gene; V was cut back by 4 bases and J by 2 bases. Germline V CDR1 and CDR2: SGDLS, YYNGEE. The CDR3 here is CASSLDRGTNEKLFF. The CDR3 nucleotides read TGTGCCAGCAGCCTGGACAGGGGGACTAATGAAAAACTGTTTTTT.

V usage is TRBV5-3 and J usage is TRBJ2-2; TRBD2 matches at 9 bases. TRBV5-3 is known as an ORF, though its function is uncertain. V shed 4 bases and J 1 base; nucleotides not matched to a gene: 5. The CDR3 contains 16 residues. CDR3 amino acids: CARSEIAGVNTGELFF. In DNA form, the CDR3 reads TGTGCCAGAAGCGAAATAGCGGGGGTGAACACCGGGGAGCTGTTTTTT.

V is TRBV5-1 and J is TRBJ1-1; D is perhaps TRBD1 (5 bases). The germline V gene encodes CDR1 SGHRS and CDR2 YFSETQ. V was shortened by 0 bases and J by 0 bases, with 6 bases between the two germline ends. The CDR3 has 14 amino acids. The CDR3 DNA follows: TGCGCCAGCAGCTTGGCCAGGGTGAACACTGAAGCTTTCTTT. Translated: CASSLARVNTEAFF. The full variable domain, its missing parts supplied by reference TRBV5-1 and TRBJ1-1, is KAGVTQTPRYLIKTRGQQVTLSCSPISGHRSVSWYQQTPGQGLQFLFEYFSETQRNKGNFPGRFSGRQFSNSRSEMNVSTLELGDSALYLCASSLARVNTEAFFGQGTRLTVV.

This CDR3 reads CASSLVAGAIDLGGYTF. For the CDR3, the DNA is TGTGCCAGCAGCTTAGTTGCGGGGGCGATAGACTTAGGTGGCTACACCTTC. The rearrangement joins TRBV7-2 to TRBJ1-2; a weak D match, TRBD1 (6 bases). Germline V CDR1 and CDR2: SGHTA, FQGNSA. CDR3 size: 17 residues. Trimming stripped 1 base from V and 7 bases from J, with 22 bases between. Using reference TRBV7-2 and TRBJ1-2 for the parts outside the CDR3, the full variable domain is GAGVSQSPSNKVTEKGKDVELRCDPISGHTALYWYRQSLGQGLEFLIYFQGNSAPDKSGLPSDRFSAERTGGSVSTLTIQRTQQEDSAVYLCASSLVAGAIDLGGYTFGSGTRLTVV.

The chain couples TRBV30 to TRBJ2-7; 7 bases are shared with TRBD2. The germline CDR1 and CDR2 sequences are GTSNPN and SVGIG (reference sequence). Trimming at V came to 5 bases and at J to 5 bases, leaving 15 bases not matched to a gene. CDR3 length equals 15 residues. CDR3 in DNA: TGTGCCTGGGCCGGGACTAACAACAAAATCCACGAGCAGTACTTC. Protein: CAWAGTNNKIHEQYF. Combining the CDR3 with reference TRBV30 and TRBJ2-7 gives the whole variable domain SQTIHQWPATLVQPVGSPLSLECTVEGTSNPNLYWYRQAAGRGLQLLFYSVGIGQISSEVPQNLSASRPQDRQFILSSKKLLLSDSGFYLCAWAGTNNKIHEQYFGPGTRLTVT.

DNA of the CDR3: TGTGCCAGCAGGCAAACGGGACAGGGACACTACGAGCAGTACTTC. Amino acids: CASRQTGQGHYEQYF. The V and J genes are TRBV4-2 and TRBJ2-7, with TRBD1 identical over 9 bases. This CDR3 contains 15 residues. V lost 6 bases, J lost 3 bases, and 9 bases stayed unmatched. Germline V lookup: CDR1 LGHNA, CDR2 YNFKEQ.

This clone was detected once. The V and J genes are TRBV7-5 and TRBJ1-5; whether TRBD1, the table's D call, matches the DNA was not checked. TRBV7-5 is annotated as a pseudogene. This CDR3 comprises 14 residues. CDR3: CARGAVNSNQPQHF. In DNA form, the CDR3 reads TGTGCCAGAGGGGCTGTGAATAGCAATCAGCCCCAGCATTTT.

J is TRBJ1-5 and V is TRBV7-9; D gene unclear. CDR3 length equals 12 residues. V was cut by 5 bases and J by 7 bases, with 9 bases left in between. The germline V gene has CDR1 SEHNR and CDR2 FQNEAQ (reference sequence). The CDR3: CASSDPGQPQHF. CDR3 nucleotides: TGTGCCAGCAGCGACCCGGGGCAGCCCCAGCATTTT.

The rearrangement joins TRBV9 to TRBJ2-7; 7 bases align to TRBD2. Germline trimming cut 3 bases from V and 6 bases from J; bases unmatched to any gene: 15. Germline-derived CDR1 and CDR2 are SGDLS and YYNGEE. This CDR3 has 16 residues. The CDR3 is CASSGSLGTTLTEQYF. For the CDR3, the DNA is TGTGCCAGCAGCGGAAGTCTGGGGACTACTCTTACCGAGCAGTACTTC.

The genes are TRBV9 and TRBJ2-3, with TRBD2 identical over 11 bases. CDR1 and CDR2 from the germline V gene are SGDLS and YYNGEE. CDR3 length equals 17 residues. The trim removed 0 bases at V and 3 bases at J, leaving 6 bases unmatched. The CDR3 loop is CASSVDGSGGATDTQYF. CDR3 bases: TGTGCCAGCAGCGTAGACGGTAGCGGGGGGGCGACAGATACGCAGTATTTT.

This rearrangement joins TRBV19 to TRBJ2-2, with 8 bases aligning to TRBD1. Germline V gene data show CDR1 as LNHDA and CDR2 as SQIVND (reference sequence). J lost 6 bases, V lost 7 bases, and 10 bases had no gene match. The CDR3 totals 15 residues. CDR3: CASTYETGVAGELFF. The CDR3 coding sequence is TGTGCCAGTACGTATGAGACAGGGGTCGCCGGGGAGCTGTTTTTT. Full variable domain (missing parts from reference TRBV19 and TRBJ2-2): DGGITQSPKYLFRKEGQNVTLSCEQNLNHDAMYWYRQDPGQGLRLIYYSQIVNDFQKGDIAEGYSVSREKKESFPLTVTSAQKNPTAFYLCASTYETGVAGELFFGEGSRLTVL.

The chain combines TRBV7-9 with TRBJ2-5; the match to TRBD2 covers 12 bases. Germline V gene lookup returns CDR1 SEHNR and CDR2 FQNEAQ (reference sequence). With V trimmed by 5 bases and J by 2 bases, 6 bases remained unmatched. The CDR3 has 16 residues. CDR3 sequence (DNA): TGTGCCAGCAGCCCACGGACTAGCGGGGTTCAAGAGACCCAGTACTTC. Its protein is CASSPRTSGVQETQYF. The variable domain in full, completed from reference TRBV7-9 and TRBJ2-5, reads DTGVSQNPRHKITKRGQNVTFRCDPISEHNRLYWYRQTLGQGPEFLTYFQNEAQLEKSRLLSDRFSAERPKGSFSTLEIQRTEQGDSAMYLCASSPRTSGVQETQYFGPGTRLLVL.

The CDR3 coding sequence is TGTGCCAGCAGCTTAGATAGCGGAGAGACCCAGTACTTC. Translation: CASSLDSGETQYF. V gene TRBV11-3 combines with J gene TRBJ2-5; D might be TRBD2 (6 bases). Germline loops: CDR1 SGHNT, CDR2 YENEEA. Trimming left V 0 bases short and J 4 bases short, with 6 bases between. The CDR3 length is 13 residues.

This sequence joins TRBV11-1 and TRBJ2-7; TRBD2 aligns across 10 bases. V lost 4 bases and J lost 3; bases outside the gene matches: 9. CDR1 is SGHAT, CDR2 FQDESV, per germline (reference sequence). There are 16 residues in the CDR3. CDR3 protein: CASSSIYSGGIYEQYF. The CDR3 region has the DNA TGTGCCAGCAGCTCGATCTATAGCGGGGGGATCTACGAGCAGTACTTC.

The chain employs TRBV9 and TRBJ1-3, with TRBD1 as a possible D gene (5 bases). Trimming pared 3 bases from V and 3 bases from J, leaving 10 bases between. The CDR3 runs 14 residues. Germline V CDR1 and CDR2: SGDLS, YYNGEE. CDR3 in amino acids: CASSGGDYGNTIYF. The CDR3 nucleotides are TGTGCCAGCAGCGGGGGGGATTATGGAAACACCATATATTTT. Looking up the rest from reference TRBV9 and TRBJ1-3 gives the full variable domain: DSGVTQTPKHLITATGQRVTLRCSPRSGDLSVYWYQQSLDQGLQFLIQYYNGEERAKGNILERFSAQQFPDLHSELNLSSLELGDSALYFCASSGGDYGNTIYFGEGSWLTVV.

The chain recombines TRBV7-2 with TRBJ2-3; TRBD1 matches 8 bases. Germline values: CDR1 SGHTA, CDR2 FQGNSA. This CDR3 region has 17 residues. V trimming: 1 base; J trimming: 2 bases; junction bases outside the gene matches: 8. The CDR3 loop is CASSLEGVRGHTDTQYF. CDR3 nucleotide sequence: TGTGCCAGCAGCTTAGAAGGAGTCAGGGGGCACACAGATACGCAGTATTTT.

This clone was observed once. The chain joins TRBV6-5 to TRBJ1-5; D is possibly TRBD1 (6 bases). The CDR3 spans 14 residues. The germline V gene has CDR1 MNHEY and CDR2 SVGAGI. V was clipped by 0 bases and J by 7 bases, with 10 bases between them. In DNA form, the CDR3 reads TGTGCCAGCAGTTACTCGGTACAGGGACAGCCCCAGCATTTT. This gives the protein CASSYSVQGQPQHF.

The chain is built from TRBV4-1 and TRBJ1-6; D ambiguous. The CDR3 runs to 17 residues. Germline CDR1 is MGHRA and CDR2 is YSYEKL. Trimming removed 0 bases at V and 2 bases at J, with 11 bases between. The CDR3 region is CASSQDFGSPYNSPLHF. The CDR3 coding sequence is TGCGCCAGCAGCCAAGATTTCGGGAGCCCCTATAATTCACCCCTCCACTTT.

In DNA, the CDR3 is TGCGCCAGCAGCCAAGACAGTAGCGGGGATAGCACAGATACGCAGTATTTT. Its protein is CASSQDSSGDSTDTQYF. This chain uses TRBV4-3 with TRBJ2-3, with 8 positions matching TRBD2. From germline, CDR1 is LGHNA and CDR2 YSLEER. Trimming at V came to 0 bases and at J to 0 bases, leaving 5 bases not matched to a gene. The CDR3 contains 17 residues.

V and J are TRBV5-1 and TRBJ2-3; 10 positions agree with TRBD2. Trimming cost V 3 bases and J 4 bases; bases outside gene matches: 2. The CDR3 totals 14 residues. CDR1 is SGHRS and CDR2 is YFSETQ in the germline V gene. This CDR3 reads CASSSSGGPDTQYF. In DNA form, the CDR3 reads TGCGCCAGCAGCTCTAGCGGGGGTCCAGATACGCAGTATTTT. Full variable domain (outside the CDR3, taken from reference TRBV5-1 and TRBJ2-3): KAGVTQTPRYLIKTRGQQVTLSCSPISGHRSVSWYQQTPGQGLQFLFEYFSETQRNKGNFPGRFSGRQFSNSRSEMNVSTLELGDSALYLCASSSSGGPDTQYFGPGTRLTVL.

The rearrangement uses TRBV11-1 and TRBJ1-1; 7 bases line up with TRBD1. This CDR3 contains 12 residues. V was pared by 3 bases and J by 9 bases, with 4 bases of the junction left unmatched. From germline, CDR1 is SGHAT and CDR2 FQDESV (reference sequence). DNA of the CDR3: TGTGCCAGCAGCTTTCGGACAGGAAAAGCTTTCTTT. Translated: CASSFRTGKAFF.

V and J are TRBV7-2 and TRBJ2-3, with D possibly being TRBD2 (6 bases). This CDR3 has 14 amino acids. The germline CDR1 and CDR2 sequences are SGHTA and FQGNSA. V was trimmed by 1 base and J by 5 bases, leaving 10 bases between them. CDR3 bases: TGTGCCAGCAGCTTAGGCCGTAGCGGAGATACGCAGTATTTT. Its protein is CASSLGRSGDTQYF.